The following is a TCR beta chain sequence with its context. CDR1 is MGHRA and CDR2 is YSYEKL in the germline V gene. V was pared by 1 base and J by 0 bases, with 25 bases between. This CDR3 contains 21 residues. These data belong to a study of blood T cell repertoires in COVID-19. Here immunoSEQ multiplex PCR was the method, and the copy in TCRdb shows in-frame clones only, minus some. Of about 140,000 clones in the sample, roughly 80% were seen once. The chain has TRBV4-1 and TRBJ1-3, with D perhaps TRBD1 (6 bases). The source material was peripheral blood. This sequence was found in a woman in her forties or fifties with active or convalescent COVID-19. The CDR3 loop is CASSQGSHWTVEQNSGNTIYF. The DNA of the CDR3 is TGCGCCAGCAGCCAAGGCTCCCACTGGACAGTGGAACAAAACTCTGGAAACACCATATATTTT.